Listed below are T cell receptor beta chains from one sample, sequenced in a study of control samples from healthy donors and cancer patients. Sequencing was performed with immunoSEQ multiplex PCR; in TCRdb, only in-frame clones are kept and a portion is missing. The sample records roughly 100,000 clones, roughly four fifths being singletons. Sequenced material: blood. The receptor source for this set is a woman aged 45-65 years in good health. Both conserved end residues are part of each CDR3. The D gene is left open where the match is weak. Not all rows give a size; the values are once, few, many and, for expanded clones, a class.

V gene: TRBV2; D gene: NA; clone size: NA; J gene: TRBJ1-2; CDR3 DNA: TGTGCCAGCAGTGAATCCCAGGAAGATGGCTACACCTTC; CDR3 protein: CASSESQEDGYTF
V gene: TRBV4-3; D gene: NA; clone size: NA; J gene: TRBJ1-2; CDR3 DNA: TGCGCCAGCAGCCAAGATCTTGGACAGAACTATGGCTACACCTTC; CDR3 protein: CASSQDLGQNYGYTF
V gene: TRBV5-4; D gene: NA; clone size: NA; J gene: TRBJ1-1; CDR3 DNA: TGTGCCAGCAGCCCCCCGGCTGGGAAGAACACTGAAGCTTTCTTT; CDR3 protein: CASSPPAGKNTEAFF
V gene: TRBV11-3; D gene: NA; clone size: NA; J gene: TRBJ2-1; CDR3 DNA: TGTGCCAGCAGCTTAGATTGGGACCCCCCGGTCTTC; CDR3 protein: CASSLDWDPPVF
V gene: TRBV12-3/TRBV12-4; D gene: NA; clone size: NA; J gene: TRBJ2-6; CDR3 DNA: TGTGCCAGCAGAGTATCTGGGGCCAACGTCCTGACTTTC; CDR3 protein: CASRVSGANVLTF
V gene: TRBV5-6; D gene: TRBD1; clone size: NA; J gene: TRBJ2-7; CDR3 DNA: TGTGCCAGCAGCCAGGACAGGGGGCTATACGAGCAGTACTTC; CDR3 protein: CASSQDRGLYEQYF
V gene: TRBV24-1; D gene: NA; clone size: few; J gene: TRBJ1-3; CDR3 DNA: TGTGCCACCAGCCAGGGGAACACCATATATTTT; CDR3 protein: CATSQGNTIYF
V gene: TRBV5-4; D gene: TRBD1; clone size: NA; J gene: TRBJ2-3; CDR3 DNA: TGTGCCAGTTCACAGGGGGCGTTGGGAGATACGCAGTATTTT; CDR3 protein: CASSQGALGDTQYF
V gene: TRBV5-5; D gene: TRBD2; clone size: NA; J gene: TRBJ2-7; CDR3 DNA: TGTGCCAGCAGCTTGGACGGGGGGTCCGCCTACGAGCAGTACTTC; CDR3 protein: CASSLDGGSAYEQYF
V gene: TRBV7-9; D gene: TRBD1; clone size: NA; J gene: TRBJ1-2; CDR3 DNA: TGTGCCAGCAGCCTACGACAGGGGACTAACTATGGCTACACCTTC; CDR3 protein: CASSLRQGTNYGYTF
V gene: TRBV5-1; D gene: TRBD1; clone size: NA; J gene: TRBJ1-4; CDR3 DNA: TGCGCCAGCAGCCCGACAGGGGTCTATGAAAAACTGTTTTTT; CDR3 protein: CASSPTGVYEKLFF
V gene: TRBV7-9; D gene: TRBD2; clone size: NA; J gene: TRBJ2-1; CDR3 DNA: TGTGCCAGCAGCTTAGCTCTAGCGGGAGGGGGAGAGCAGTTCTTC; CDR3 protein: CASSLALAGGGEQFF
V gene: TRBV7-2; D gene: NA; clone size: NA; J gene: TRBJ2-1; CDR3 DNA: TGTGCCAGCAGCTTAGCTTCAGGGCGCTTCAATGAGCAGTTCTTC; CDR3 protein: CASSLASGRFNEQFF
V gene: TRBV7-8; D gene: TRBD2; clone size: once; J gene: TRBJ2-3; CDR3 DNA: TGTGCCAGCAGCTTAGGCGGGGGGTACACAGATACGCAGTATTTT; CDR3 protein: CASSLGGGYTDTQYF
V gene: TRBV2; D gene: NA; clone size: NA; J gene: TRBJ1-1; CDR3 DNA: TGTGCCAGCAGTGATTCCGGATTAGTAACTGAAGCTTTCTTT; CDR3 protein: CASSDSGLVTEAFF
V gene: TRBV10-3; D gene: TRBD1; clone size: NA; J gene: TRBJ1-5; CDR3 DNA: TGTGCCATCAGAGAAGGACAGGGGAGCAATCAGCCCCAGCATTTT; CDR3 protein: CAIREGQGSNQPQHF
V gene: TRBV3-1/TRBV3-2; D gene: NA; clone size: NA; J gene: TRBJ1-4; CDR3 DNA: TGTGCCAGCAGCCAAGGCGTAGCAGATAATGAAAAACTGTTTTTT; CDR3 protein: CASSQGVADNEKLFF
V gene: TRBV10-3; D gene: NA; clone size: NA; J gene: TRBJ1-1; CDR3 DNA: TGTGCCATCAGTGGCGGGACTTCGAACACTGAAGCTTTCTTT; CDR3 protein: CAISGGTSNTEAFF
V gene: TRBV6-1; D gene: NA; clone size: NA; J gene: TRBJ1-1; CDR3 DNA: TGTGCCAGCAGTGATTTAGGGGGCACTGAAGCTTTCTTT; CDR3 protein: CASSDLGGTEAFF
V gene: TRBV20-1; D gene: NA; clone size: NA; J gene: TRBJ1-2; CDR3 DNA: TGCAGTGCTAGTCTGGGAAGGGACCCTTGGAGCTATGGCTACACCTTC; CDR3 protein: CSASLGRDPWSYGYTF
V gene: TRBV4-2; D gene: NA; clone size: few; J gene: TRBJ1-3; CDR3 DNA: TGTGCCAGCCGTCGGGGGGACACCATATATTTT; CDR3 protein: CASRRGDTIYF
V gene: TRBV6-5; D gene: TRBD2; clone size: NA; J gene: TRBJ2-1; CDR3 DNA: TGTGCCACTTCCCCGGGACTAGCCCTAAATGAGCAGTTCTTC; CDR3 protein: CATSPGLALNEQFF
V gene: TRBV7-2; D gene: NA; clone size: NA; J gene: TRBJ1-3; CDR3 DNA: TGTGCCAGCAGCTTAACGGCTCACTCTGGAAACACCATATATTTT; CDR3 protein: CASSLTAHSGNTIYF
V gene: TRBV20-1; D gene: TRBD2; clone size: NA; J gene: TRBJ2-2; CDR3 DNA: TGCAGTGCTAGTATAGCGGGAGCGAACACCGGGGAGCTGTTTTTT; CDR3 protein: CSASIAGANTGELFF
V gene: TRBV29-1; D gene: NA; clone size: NA; J gene: TRBJ2-7; CDR3 DNA: TGCAGCGGGGGGGAAGGAGCCTCCTACGAGCAGTACTTC; CDR3 protein: CSGGEGASYEQYF
V gene: TRBV5-1; D gene: TRBD2; clone size: NA; J gene: TRBJ2-5; CDR3 DNA: TGCGCCAGCAGCTTGGGGTCTAGCGGGGTTGGACAAGAGACCCAGTACTTC; CDR3 protein: CASSLGSSGVGQETQYF
V gene: TRBV6-1; D gene: NA; clone size: NA; J gene: TRBJ1-3; CDR3 DNA: TGTGCCAGCAGTGAAGGCATCAATCCTGGAAACACCATATATTTT; CDR3 protein: CASSEGINPGNTIYF
V gene: TRBV28; D gene: TRBD2; clone size: NA; J gene: TRBJ2-3; CDR3 DNA: TGTGCCACCACCCGGGTAGCGGGTGGGACAGATACGCAGTATTTT; CDR3 protein: CATTRVAGGTDTQYF
V gene: TRBV4-1; D gene: NA; clone size: NA; J gene: TRBJ1-5; CDR3 DNA: TGCGCCAGCAGCCAAGAAATCACAGGAATCTATCAGCCCCAGCATTTT; CDR3 protein: CASSQEITGIYQPQHF
V gene: TRBV21-1; D gene: NA; clone size: few; J gene: TRBJ1-2; CDR3 DNA: TGTGCCAGCATTGGGTCCGGCTACACCTTC; CDR3 protein: CASIGSGYTF
V gene: TRBV7-2; D gene: NA; clone size: NA; J gene: TRBJ2-7; CDR3 DNA: TGTGCCAGCAGCTCCGACTACGAGCAGTACTTC; CDR3 protein: CASSSDYEQYF
V gene: TRBV7-8; D gene: NA; clone size: few; J gene: TRBJ2-3; CDR3 DNA: TGTGCCAGTTCCCCAGGGGCATTCGGGGCCCAAACAGATACGCAGTATTTT; CDR3 protein: CASSPGAFGAQTDTQYF
V gene: TRBV27; D gene: NA; clone size: few; J gene: TRBJ2-7; CDR3 DNA: TGTGCCAGCAGTATCTACGGGATTAGCTCCTACGAGCAGTACTTC; CDR3 protein: CASSIYGISSYEQYF
V gene: TRBV28; D gene: TRBD2; clone size: NA; J gene: TRBJ2-5; CDR3 DNA: TGTGCCAGCAGTTCCTGGGCTAGCGGGGAAGAGACCCAGTACTTC; CDR3 protein: CASSSWASGEETQYF
V gene: TRBV6-6; D gene: NA; clone size: NA; J gene: TRBJ1-5; CDR3 DNA: TGTGCCAGCAGTTCAGGGTACCAGCCCCAGCATTTT; CDR3 protein: CASSSGYQPQHF
V gene: TRBV29-1; D gene: NA; clone size: NA; J gene: TRBJ2-1; CDR3 DNA: TGCAGCGTTGACGGGCTACATGAGCAGTTCTTC; CDR3 protein: CSVDGLHEQFF
V gene: TRBV14; D gene: NA; clone size: once; J gene: TRBJ1-2; CDR3 DNA: TGTGCCAGCAGCCAAGATCTTCAGCGTACGGGCTACACCTTC; CDR3 protein: CASSQDLQRTGYTF
V gene: TRBV27; D gene: TRBD2; clone size: NA; J gene: TRBJ2-1; CDR3 DNA: TGTGCCAGCAGTTCGTGGACCGGGACTAGCGGGAGCAGCTCCTACAATGAGCAGTTCTTC; CDR3 protein: CASSSWTGTSGSSSYNEQFF
V gene: TRBV7-2; D gene: TRBD2; clone size: NA; J gene: TRBJ2-5; CDR3 DNA: TGTGCCAGCAGTACTAACAGCGGGGGGGTAGAGACCCAGTACTTC; CDR3 protein: CASSTNSGGVETQYF
V gene: TRBV10-3; D gene: NA; clone size: NA; J gene: TRBJ1-1; CDR3 DNA: TGTGCCATCAGTGAGTCTTACAGTGAAGCTTTCTTT; CDR3 protein: CAISESYSEAFF
V gene: TRBV30; D gene: NA; clone size: NA; J gene: TRBJ1-3; CDR3 DNA: TGTGCCTGGAGTGAGTCGGTTGGGACCAAGATATATTTT; CDR3 protein: CAWSESVGTKIYF
V gene: TRBV7-9; D gene: NA; clone size: NA; J gene: TRBJ1-5; CDR3 DNA: TGTGCCAGCACTATATCGGGGGCTGGCAATCAGCCCCAGCATTTT; CDR3 protein: CASTISGAGNQPQHF
V gene: TRBV19; D gene: NA; clone size: NA; J gene: TRBJ2-1; CDR3 DNA: TGTGCCAGTAGTAGCGGTAGACAACTCAATGAGCAGTTCTTC; CDR3 protein: CASSSGRQLNEQFF
V gene: TRBV14; D gene: TRBD2; clone size: NA; J gene: TRBJ2-1; CDR3 DNA: TGTGCCAGCAGCCAACGAGCGGGATCCTACAATGAGCAGTTCTTC; CDR3 protein: CASSQRAGSYNEQFF
V gene: TRBV3-1/TRBV3-2; D gene: TRBD2; clone size: NA; J gene: TRBJ2-2; CDR3 DNA: TGTGCCAGCAGCCAAGTGCGGGGGAAGGGGACCAACACCGGGGAGCTGTTTTTT; CDR3 protein: CASSQVRGKGTNTGELFF
V gene: TRBV4-2; D gene: NA; clone size: NA; J gene: TRBJ1-1; CDR3 DNA: TGTGCCAGCAGCCTCGAGCAGTTGAACACTGAAGCTTTCTTT; CDR3 protein: CASSLEQLNTEAFF
V gene: TRBV6-4; D gene: TRBD1; clone size: NA; J gene: TRBJ1-2; CDR3 DNA: TGTGCCAGCAGTGGTCATCCAGGGGGCGGCTATGGCTACACCTTC; CDR3 protein: CASSGHPGGGYGYTF
V gene: TRBV11-3; D gene: NA; clone size: NA; J gene: TRBJ2-1; CDR3 DNA: TGTGCCAGCAGCTTCGGTCGCGTGGCCGATGAGCAGTTCTTC; CDR3 protein: CASSFGRVADEQFF
V gene: TRBV6-6; D gene: TRBD1; clone size: NA; J gene: TRBJ1-1; CDR3 DNA: TGTGCCAGCAGCGAGTCTAGACAGGGGGACACTGAAGCTTTCTTT; CDR3 protein: CASSESRQGDTEAFF
V gene: TRBV4-1; D gene: TRBD1; clone size: NA; J gene: TRBJ2-2; CDR3 DNA: TGCGCCAGCAGCCGGAGGGGACAGGCGAACACCGGGGAGCTGTTTTTT; CDR3 protein: CASSRRGQANTGELFF
V gene: TRBV7-3; D gene: NA; clone size: few; J gene: TRBJ1-5; CDR3 DNA: TGTGCCAGCAGCCCGACCCCCATCATCGGGGGGGATCAGCCCCAGCATTTT; CDR3 protein: CASSPTPIIGGDQPQHF
V gene: TRBV19; D gene: TRBD1; clone size: NA; J gene: TRBJ1-1; CDR3 DNA: TGTGCCAGTAACAAACAGGGGTATGGCACTGAAGCTTTCTTT; CDR3 protein: CASNKQGYGTEAFF